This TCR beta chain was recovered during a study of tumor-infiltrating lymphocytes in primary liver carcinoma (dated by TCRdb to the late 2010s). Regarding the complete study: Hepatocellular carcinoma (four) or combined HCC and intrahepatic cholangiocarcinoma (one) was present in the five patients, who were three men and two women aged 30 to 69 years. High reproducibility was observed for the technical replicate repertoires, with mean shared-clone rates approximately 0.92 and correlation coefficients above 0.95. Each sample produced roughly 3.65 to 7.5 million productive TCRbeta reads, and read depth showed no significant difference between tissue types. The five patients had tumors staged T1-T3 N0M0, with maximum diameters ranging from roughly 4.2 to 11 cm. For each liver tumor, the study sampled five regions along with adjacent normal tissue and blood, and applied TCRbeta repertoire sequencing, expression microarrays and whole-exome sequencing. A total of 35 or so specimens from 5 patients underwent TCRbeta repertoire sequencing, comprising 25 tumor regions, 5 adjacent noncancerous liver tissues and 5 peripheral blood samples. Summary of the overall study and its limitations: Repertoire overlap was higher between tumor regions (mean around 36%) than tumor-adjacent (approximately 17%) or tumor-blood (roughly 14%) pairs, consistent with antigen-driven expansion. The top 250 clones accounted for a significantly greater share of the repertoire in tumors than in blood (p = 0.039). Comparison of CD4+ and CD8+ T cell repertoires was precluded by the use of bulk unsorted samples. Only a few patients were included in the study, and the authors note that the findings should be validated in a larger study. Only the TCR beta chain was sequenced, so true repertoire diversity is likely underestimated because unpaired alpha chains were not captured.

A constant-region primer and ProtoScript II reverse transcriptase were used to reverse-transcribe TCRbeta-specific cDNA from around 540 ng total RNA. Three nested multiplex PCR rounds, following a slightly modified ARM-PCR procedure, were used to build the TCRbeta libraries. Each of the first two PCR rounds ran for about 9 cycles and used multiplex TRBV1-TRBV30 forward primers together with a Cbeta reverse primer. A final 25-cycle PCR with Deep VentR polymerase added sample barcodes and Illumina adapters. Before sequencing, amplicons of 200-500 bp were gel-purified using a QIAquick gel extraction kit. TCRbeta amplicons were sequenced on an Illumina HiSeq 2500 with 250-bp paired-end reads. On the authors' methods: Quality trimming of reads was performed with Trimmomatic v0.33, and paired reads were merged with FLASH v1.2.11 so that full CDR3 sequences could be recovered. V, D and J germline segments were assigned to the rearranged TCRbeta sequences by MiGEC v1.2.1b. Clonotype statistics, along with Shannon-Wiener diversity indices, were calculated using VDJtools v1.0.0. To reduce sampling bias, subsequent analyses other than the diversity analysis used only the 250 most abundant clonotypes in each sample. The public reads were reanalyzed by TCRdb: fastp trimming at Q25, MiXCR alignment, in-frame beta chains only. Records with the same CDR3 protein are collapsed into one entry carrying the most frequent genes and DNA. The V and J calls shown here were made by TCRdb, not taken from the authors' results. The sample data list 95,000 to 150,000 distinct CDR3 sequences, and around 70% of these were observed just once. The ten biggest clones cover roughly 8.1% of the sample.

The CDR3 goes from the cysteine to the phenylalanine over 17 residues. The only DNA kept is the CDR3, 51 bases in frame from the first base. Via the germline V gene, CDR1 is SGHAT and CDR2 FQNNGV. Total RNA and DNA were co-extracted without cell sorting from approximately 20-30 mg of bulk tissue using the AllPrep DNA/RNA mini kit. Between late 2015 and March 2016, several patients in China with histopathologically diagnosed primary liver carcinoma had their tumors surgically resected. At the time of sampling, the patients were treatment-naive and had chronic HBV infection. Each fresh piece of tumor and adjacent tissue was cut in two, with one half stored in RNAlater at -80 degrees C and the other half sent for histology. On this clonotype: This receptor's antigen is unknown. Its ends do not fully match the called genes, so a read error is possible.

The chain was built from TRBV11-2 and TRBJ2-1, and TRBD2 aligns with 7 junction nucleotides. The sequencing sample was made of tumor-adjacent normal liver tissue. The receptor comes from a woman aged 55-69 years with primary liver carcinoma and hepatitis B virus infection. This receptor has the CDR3 CASSLVRGEWGVDEQLF. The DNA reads TGTGCCAGCAGCTTAGTTCGGGGGGAATGGGGTGTCGATGAGCAGCTCTTC.